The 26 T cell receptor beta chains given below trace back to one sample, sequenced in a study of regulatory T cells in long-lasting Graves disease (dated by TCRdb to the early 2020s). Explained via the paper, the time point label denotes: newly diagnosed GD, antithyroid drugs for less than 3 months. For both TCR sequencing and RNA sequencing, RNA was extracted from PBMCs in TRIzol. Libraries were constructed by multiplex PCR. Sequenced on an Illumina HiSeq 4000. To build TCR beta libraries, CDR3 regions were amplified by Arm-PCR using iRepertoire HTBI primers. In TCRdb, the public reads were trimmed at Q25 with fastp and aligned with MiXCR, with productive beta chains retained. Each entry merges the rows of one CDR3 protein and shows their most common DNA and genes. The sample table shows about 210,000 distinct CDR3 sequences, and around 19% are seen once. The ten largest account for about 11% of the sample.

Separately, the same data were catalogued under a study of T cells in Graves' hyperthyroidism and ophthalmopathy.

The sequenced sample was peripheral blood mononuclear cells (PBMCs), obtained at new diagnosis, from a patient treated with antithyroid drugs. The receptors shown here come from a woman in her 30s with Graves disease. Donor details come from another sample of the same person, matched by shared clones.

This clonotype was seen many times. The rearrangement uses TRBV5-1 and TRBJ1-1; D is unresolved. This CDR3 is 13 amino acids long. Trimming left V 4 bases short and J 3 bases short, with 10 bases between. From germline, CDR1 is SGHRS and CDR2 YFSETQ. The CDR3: CASSTEGYTEAFF. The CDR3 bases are TGCGCCAGCAGCACCGAGGGCTACACTGAAGCTTTCTTT.

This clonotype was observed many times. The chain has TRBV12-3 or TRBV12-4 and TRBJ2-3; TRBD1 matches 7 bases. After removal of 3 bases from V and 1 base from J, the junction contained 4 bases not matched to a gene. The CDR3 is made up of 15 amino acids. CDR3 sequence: CASSFRQGGTDTQYF. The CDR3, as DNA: TGTGCCAGCAGTTTTCGACAGGGAGGCACAGATACGCAGTATTTT.

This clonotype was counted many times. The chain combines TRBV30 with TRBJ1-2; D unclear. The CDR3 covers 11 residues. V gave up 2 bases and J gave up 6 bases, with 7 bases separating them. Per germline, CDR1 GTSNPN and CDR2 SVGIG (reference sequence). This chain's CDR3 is CAWSPRDGYTF. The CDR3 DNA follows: TGTGCCTGGAGTCCCCGGGATGGCTACACCTTC.

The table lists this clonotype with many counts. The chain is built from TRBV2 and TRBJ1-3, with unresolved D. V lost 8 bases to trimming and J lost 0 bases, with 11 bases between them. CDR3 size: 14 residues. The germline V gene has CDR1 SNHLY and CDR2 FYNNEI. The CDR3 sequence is CASGRPSSGNTIYF. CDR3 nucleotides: TGTGCCAGCGGTCGACCATCCTCTGGAAACACCATATATTTT.

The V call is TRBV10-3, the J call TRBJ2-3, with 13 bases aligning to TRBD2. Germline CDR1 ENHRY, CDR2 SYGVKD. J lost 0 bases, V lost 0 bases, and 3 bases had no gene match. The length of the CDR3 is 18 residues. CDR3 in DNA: TGTGCCATCAGTGAGTCTCGACTAGCGGGAGGTAGCACAGATACGCAGTATTTT. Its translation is CAISESRLAGGSTDTQYF.

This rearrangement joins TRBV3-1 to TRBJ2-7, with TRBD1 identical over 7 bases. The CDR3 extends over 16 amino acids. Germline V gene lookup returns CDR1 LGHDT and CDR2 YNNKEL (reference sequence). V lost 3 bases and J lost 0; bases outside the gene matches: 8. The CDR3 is CASSQVRDRASYEQYF. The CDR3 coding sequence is TGTGCCAGCAGCCAGGTCCGGGACAGAGCCTCCTACGAGCAGTACTTC.

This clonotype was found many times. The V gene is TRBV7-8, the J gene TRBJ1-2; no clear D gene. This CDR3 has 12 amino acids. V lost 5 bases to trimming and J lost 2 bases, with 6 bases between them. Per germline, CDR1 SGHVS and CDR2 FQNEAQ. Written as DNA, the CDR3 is TGTGCCAGCAGCCCGGACAACTATGGCTACACCTTC. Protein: CASSPDNYGYTF.

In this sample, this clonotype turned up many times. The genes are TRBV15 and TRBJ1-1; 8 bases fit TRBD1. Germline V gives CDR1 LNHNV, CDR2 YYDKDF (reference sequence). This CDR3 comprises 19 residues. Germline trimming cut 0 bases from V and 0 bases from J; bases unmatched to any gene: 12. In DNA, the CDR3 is TGTGCCACCAGCAGAGAGTACCGACAGGGGATCCCAATGAACACTGAAGCTTTCTTT. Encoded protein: CATSREYRQGIPMNTEAFF.

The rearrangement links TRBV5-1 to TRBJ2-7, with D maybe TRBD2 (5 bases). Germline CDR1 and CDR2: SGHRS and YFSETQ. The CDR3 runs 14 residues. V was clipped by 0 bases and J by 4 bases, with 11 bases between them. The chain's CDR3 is CASSLGHGGYEQYF. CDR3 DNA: TGCGCCAGCAGCTTGGGCCACGGCGGGTACGAGCAGTACTTC.

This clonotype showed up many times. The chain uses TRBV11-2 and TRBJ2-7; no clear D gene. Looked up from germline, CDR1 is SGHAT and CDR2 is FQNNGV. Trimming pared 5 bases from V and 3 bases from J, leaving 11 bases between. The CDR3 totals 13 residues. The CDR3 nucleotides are TGTGCCAGCAGCCGGACGGAACACTACGAGCAGTACTTC. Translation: CASSRTEHYEQYF.

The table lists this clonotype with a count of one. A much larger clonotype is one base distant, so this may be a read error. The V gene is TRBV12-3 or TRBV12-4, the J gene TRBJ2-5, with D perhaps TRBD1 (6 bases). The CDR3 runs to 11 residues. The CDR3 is CASNGGAEQLF. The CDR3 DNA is TGTGCCAGCAATGGGGGCGCTGAGCAGCTCTTC.

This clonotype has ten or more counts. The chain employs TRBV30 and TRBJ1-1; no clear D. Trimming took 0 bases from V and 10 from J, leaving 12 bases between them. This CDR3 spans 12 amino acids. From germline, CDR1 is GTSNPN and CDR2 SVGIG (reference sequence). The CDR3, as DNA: TGTGCCTGGAGTGTCATAGGGTTCGGAGCTTTCTTT. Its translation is CAWSVIGFGAFF.

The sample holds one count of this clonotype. The DNA of the CDR3 is TGTGCCAGCAGTTGGTTAGATAATTCACCCCTCCACTTT. It specifies CASSWLDNSPLHF. The V gene is TRBV28, the J gene TRBJ1-6; D unclear. The CDR3 spans 13 residues. Trimming took 4 bases from V and 5 from J, leaving 6 bases between them. Germline-derived CDR1 and CDR2 are MDHEN and SYDVKM.

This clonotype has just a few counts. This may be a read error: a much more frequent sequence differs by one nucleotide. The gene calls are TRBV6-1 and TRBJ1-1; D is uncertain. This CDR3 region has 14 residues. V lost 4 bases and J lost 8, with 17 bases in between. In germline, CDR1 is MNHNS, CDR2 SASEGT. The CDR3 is CASSGARYRWEAFF. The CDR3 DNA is TGTGCCAGCAGTGGAGCGCGGTACCGATGGGAAGCTTTCTTT.

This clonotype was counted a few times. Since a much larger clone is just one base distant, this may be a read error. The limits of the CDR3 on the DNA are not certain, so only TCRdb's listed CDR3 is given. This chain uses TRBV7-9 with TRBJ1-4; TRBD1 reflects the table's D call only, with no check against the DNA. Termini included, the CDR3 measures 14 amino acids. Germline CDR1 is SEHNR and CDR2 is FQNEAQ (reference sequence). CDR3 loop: CASSWGQGSEKLVF.

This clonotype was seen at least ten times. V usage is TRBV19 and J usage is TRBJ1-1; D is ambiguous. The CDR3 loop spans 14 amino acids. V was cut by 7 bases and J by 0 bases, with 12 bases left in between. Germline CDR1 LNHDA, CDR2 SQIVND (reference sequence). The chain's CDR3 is CASIDGIMNTEAFF. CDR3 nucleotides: TGTGCCAGTATAGATGGGATTATGAACACTGAAGCTTTCTTT.

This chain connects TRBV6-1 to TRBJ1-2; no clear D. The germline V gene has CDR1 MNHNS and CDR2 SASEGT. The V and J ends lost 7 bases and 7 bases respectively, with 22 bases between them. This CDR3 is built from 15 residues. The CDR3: CASTESYSFPSGYTF. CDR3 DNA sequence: TGTGCCAGCACTGAGAGTTACTCTTTCCCTAGTGGCTACACCTTC.

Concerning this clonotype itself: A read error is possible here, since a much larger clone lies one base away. CDR3 protein: CASSYVGRSVKLFF. Here the CDR3 DNA reads TGTGCCAGCAGTTACGTAGGTAGAAGTGTAAAACTGTTTTTT. This sequence joins TRBV6-2 or TRBV6-3 and TRBJ1-4; D is ambiguous. The germline V gene has CDR1 MNHEY and CDR2 SVGEGT. V was clipped by 2 bases and J by 10 bases, with 14 bases between them. The length of the CDR3 is 14 residues.

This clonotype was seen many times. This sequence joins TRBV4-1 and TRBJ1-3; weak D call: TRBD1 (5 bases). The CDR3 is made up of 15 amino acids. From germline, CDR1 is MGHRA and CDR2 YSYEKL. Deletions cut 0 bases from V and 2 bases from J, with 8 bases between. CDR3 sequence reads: CASSQDAGAGNTIYF. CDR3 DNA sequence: TGCGCCAGCAGCCAAGATGCGGGGGCTGGAAACACCATATATTTT.

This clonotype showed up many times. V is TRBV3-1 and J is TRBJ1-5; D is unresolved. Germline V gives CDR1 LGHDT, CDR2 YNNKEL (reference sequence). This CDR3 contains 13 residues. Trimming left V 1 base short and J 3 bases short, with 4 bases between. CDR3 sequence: CASSQALNQPQHF. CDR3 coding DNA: TGTGCCAGCAGCCAAGCCCTCAATCAGCCCCAGCATTTT.

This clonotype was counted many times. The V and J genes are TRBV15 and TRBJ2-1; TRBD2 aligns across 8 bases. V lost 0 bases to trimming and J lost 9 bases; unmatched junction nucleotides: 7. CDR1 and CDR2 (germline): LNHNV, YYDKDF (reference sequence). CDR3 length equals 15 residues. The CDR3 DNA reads TGTGCCACCAGCAGAGATATACTAGCGGAAGGTGAGCAGTTCTTC. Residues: CATSRDILAEGEQFF.

CDR3 bases: TGTGCCAGCAGTTTGGCCAAGGCCTTACCCTCCTACGAGCAGTACTTC. Encoded protein: CASSLAKALPSYEQYF. The chain has TRBV28 and TRBJ2-7; D is undetermined. Trimming removed 3 bases from V and 0 bases from J, with 15 bases in between. The germline V gene has CDR1 MDHEN and CDR2 SYDVKM. CDR3 size: 16 residues.

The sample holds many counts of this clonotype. The CDR3 here is CASTGTGAYEQYF. CDR3 bases: TGCGCCAGTACCGGGACAGGTGCCTACGAGCAGTACTTC. The chain uses TRBV5-1 and TRBJ2-7; TRBD1 matches at 8 bases. Looked up from germline, CDR1 is SGHRS and CDR2 is YFSETQ. This CDR3 contains 13 residues. V dropped 8 bases and J dropped 2; count of bases not matched to a gene: 6. Complete variable domain (other parts from reference TRBV5-1 and TRBJ2-7): KAGVTQTPRYLIKTRGQQVTLSCSPISGHRSVSWYQQTPGQGLQFLFEYFSETQRNKGNFPGRFSGRQFSNSRSEMNVSTLELGDSALYLCASTGTGAYEQYFGPGTRLTVT.

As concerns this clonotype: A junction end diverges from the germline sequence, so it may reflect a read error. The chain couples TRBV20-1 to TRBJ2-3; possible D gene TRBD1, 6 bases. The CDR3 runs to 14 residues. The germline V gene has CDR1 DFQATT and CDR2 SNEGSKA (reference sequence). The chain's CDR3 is CSAAAWQATGTQYF. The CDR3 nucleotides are TGCAGTGCCGCCGCATGGCAAGCGACAGGTACGCAGTATTTT.

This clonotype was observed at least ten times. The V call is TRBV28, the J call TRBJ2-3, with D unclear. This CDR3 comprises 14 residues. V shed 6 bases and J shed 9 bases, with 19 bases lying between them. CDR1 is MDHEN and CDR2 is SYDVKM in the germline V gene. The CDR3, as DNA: TGTGCCAGCAGAGAGTTAGCCGGCCCGACCACGCAGTATTTT. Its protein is CASRELAGPTTQYF.

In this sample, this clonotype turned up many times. CDR3: CATSRTGDPDTQYF. The CDR3 DNA reads as TGTGCCACCAGCCGGACAGGGGACCCAGATACGCAGTATTTT. The genes are TRBV24-1 and TRBJ2-3; 9 bases fit TRBD1. V was clipped by 7 bases and J by 4 bases; unmatched bases: 5. Germline CDR1 is KGHDR and CDR2 is SFDVKD. The CDR3 extends over 14 amino acids.